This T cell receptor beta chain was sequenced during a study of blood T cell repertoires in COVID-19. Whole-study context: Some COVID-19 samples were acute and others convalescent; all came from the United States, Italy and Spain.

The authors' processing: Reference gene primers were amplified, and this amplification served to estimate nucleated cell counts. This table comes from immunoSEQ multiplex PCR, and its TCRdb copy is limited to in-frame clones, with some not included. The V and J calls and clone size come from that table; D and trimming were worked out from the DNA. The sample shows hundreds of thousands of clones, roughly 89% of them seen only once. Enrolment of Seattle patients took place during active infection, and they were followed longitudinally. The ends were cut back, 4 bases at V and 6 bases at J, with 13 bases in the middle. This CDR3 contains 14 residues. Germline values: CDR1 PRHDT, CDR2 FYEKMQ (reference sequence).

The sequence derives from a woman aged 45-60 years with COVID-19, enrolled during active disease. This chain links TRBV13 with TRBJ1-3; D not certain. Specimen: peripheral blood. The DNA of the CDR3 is TGTGCCAGCAGCTCCCGAAACAGCCCAAACACCATATATTTT. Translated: CASSSRNSPNTIYF. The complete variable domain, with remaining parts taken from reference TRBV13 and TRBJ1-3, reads AAGVIQSPRHLIKEKRETATLKCYPIPRHDTVYWYQQGPGQDPQFLISFYEKMQSDKGSIPDRFSAQQFSDYHSELNMSSLELGDSALYFCASSSRNSPNTIYFGEGSWLTVV.